The present T cell receptor (beta chain) was sequenced within a study of T cell responses to AZD1222 COVID-19 vaccine. Study conclusions and caveats: Spike-specific TCR breadth and depth were elevated following two AZD1222 doses. Only 6 or 7 people who got AZD1222 tested seropositive at baseline. Repertoires were obtained solely post-peak T cell response.

Trimming removed 6 bases at V and 5 bases at J, with 19 bases between. This CDR3 region has 15 residues. In germline, CDR1 is MNHEY, CDR2 SVGAGI. Sequencing was performed with immunoSEQ multiplex PCR; in TCRdb, only in-frame clones are kept and a portion is missing. The table records about 150,000 clones, 90% to 95% of them present only once. A word on this clone: The antigen is not known.

The origin of this receptor is an adult in good health. Sequenced here: peripheral blood, sampled on day 0 of AZD1222 vaccination. This chain links TRBV6-5 with TRBJ1-1; tentatively, D is TRBD1 (6 bases). The CDR3 DNA sequence: TGTGCCAGCAGACAGGGTCCCTCAGGGGAAACTGAAGCTTTCTTT. The encoded protein is CASRQGPSGETEAFF.